The T cell receptor (beta chain) under discussion was sequenced for a study of T cell changes during pregnancy in multiple sclerosis (dated by TCRdb to between 2018 and 2021). In the study overall: In women with multiple sclerosis, the researchers looked at how the T cell repertoire shifted as pregnancy progressed.

CDR1 and CDR2 are drawn from the germline V gene: SGHRS, YFSETQ. The CDR3 starts with the cysteine, ends with the phenylalanine, and has 16 residues. The only DNA kept is the CDR3, 48 bases in frame from the first base. Trimmed from V: 4 bases; trimmed from J: 5 bases; junction bases lacking a gene match: 13. To note about this clone: No antigen is known for it. No base-level quality is on record; no much larger clone is a single base apart.

To prepare the library, the immunoSEQ multiplex PCR assay was applied. Drawn from immuneACCESS, this table holds only the in-frame rearrangements with V and J called that TCRdb kept. Clones are partly lost; checked studies trace under half to an unresolved V gene and leave the rest unexplained. A total of over 30,000 clones appear in this sample, around 91% of them only once. In total, the top ten clones hold approximately 3.6% of the sample. The receptor's source is a female donor in good health, enrolled as a control in a pregnancy study. The sample consisted of CD8+ T cells from peripheral blood mononuclear cells, taken in the second trimester of pregnancy. Recombination connected TRBV5-1 to TRBJ1-1; a stretch of 8 junction bases matches TRBD1. Read as DNA, the sequence is TGCGCCAGCAGCCCGGACAGGGAGGTTTGGGAAACTGAAGCTTTCTTT. Translated, this gives CASSPDREVWETEAFF.